Detailed here is one T cell receptor (beta chain). It has no known antigen specificity. No qualities accompany the bases; no much larger clone lies one base away. The sample was run on an Illumina HiSeq 1500. TCRdb trimmed the raw reads at Q25, called clones with MiXCR and kept productive beta chains. CDR3 protein sequences are deduplicated, and each keeps its most common genes and DNA. This sample has 700,000 to 900,000 distinct CDR3 sequences in its table, and 25% to 35% of those were observed once. The leading ten clones occupy about an eighth of the sample. The sample is drawn from a study of T cell repertoires in cytomegalovirus infection (dated by TCRdb to between 2019 and 2020). Context from the whole study: The peptide stimulations were aimed at well-studied HLA-B-restricted epitopes as well as recently identified HLA-C-restricted CMV epitopes, whose presentation resists viral immunomodulation. Donor HLA type was relevant to the analysis, because carriage of CMV infection together with the matching HLA type was indicated by public TCR beta signatures. What the work shows at the level of the full study, not this receptor alone: In the ex vivo response, HLA-C-restricted CMV-specific TCR beta clonotypes were dominant, and in two of eight donors the single most frequent clonotype came from this HLA-C-restricted group. In both this cohort and an independent cohort of some 350 donors, the cumulative frequency of public TCR beta family members distinguished carriers of CMV infection plus the relevant HLA type.

In light of the paper, this sample's treatment or condition label describes: in vitro stimulation with specific CMV peptide epitopes to enrich CMV-specific T cells. Trimming takes 2 bases from V and 4 bases from J, and the germline ends sit 11 bases apart. The CDR3 holds 14 amino acids from the cysteine to the phenylalanine. This entry keeps only the CDR3 DNA: 42 bases, framed from base 1. As encoded in the germline V gene, CDR1 is MNHEY while CDR2 is SVGAGI. The TCR originated in a human donor in good health (CMV status not recorded). Some clones in this sample may be carry-over from other donors' samples. This sequence uses TRBV6-5 and TRBJ1-1, and perhaps TRBD1 as D gene, on 5 matching bases. This sample comprised cultured CD8+ T cells from PBMCs, obtained from culture after CMV antigen stimulation. The CDR3 sequence is CASSYGTGATEAFF. The DNA sequence is TGTGCCAGCAGTTACGGAACCGGGGCCACTGAAGCTTTCTTT.